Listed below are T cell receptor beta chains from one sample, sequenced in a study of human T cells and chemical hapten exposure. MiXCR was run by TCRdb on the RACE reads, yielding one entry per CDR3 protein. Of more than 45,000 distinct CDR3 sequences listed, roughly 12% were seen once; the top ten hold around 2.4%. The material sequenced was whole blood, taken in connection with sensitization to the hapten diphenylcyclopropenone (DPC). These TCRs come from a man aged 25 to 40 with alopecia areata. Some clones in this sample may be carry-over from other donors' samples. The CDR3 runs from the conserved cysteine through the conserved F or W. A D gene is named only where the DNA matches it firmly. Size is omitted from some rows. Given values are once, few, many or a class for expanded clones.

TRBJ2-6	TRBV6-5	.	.	CASSFGGRLSGANVLTF	TGTGCCAGCAGTTTTGGGGGGCGCCTCTCTGGGGCCAACGTCCTGACTTTC
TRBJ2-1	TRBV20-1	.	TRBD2	CSASFGGGTLLSYNEQFF	TGCAGTGCTAGTTTCGGCGGGGGGACGCTTTTATCCTACAATGAGCAGTTCTTC
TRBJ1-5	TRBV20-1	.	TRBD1	CSARADPGQYNQPQHF	TGCAGTGCTAGAGCAGACCCGGGACAGTACAATCAGCCCCAGCATTTT
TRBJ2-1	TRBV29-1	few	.	CSSRTRLQYNEQFF	TGCAGCTCACGCACGCGACTACAATACAATGAGCAGTTCTTC
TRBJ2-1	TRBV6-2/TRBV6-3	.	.	CASSYPMDRGSNEQFF	TGTGCCAGCAGTTACCCAATGGACCGCGGCTCCAATGAGCAGTTCTTC
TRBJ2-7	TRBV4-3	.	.	CASSQAQGAPYEQYF	TGCGCCAGCAGCCAAGCCCAGGGAGCCCCGTACGAGCAGTACTTC
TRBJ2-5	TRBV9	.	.	CASSVDRERGETQYF	TGTGCCAGCAGCGTAGATCGGGAACGGGGAGAGACCCAGTACTTC
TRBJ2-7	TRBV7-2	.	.	CASSLGRDEQYF	TGTGCCAGCAGCTTGGGCAGAGACGAGCAGTACTTC
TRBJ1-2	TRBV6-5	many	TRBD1	CASSFRTGRNDYGYTF	TGTGCCAGCAGTTTTCGGACAGGACGGAACGACTATGGCTACACCTTC
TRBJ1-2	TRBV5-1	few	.	CASSLELTYNYGYTF	TGCGCCAGCAGCTTGGAGCTCACGTATAACTATGGCTACACCTTC
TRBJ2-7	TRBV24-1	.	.	CATSDSGTPYSYEQYF	TGTGCCACCAGTGATTCGGGGACACCTTACTCCTACGAGCAGTACTTC
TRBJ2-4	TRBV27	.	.	CASSSDRLLRSPVYF	TGTGCCAGCAGTAGCGACAGACTCCTCCGGTCTCCCGTCTACTTC